This T cell receptor beta chain was found in a study of cytomegalovirus exposure and HLA in healthy donors. Study findings and constraints: Sequencing depth across donors, presence/absence analyses assumed, was roughly uniform. Sequencing likely generated an artifact that appeared as a cluster of highly shared sequence variants.

It was healthy bone marrow donors who served as donors. With respect to this clone: Its antigen is unidentified.

PCR involved 60 Vbeta and 13 Jbeta primers. Using immunoSEQ multiplex PCR, the repertoire was profiled, and TCRdb retains in-frame clones only, with some absent. This table has 150,000 or so clones, less than 90% appearing once. With 0 bases removed from V and 6 bases from J, the gap between germline ends came to 11 bases. Germline-derived CDR1 and CDR2 are GTSNPN and SVGIG (reference sequence). The CDR3 contains 13 residues. This receptor was identified in a man aged 45-60 years in good health and CMV-seropositive. The V gene is TRBV30, the J gene TRBJ1-1; D is unclear. The sample comprised PBMCs. CDR3 in amino acids: CAWSVQIESEAFF. CDR3 coding DNA: TGTGCCTGGAGTGTACAGATAGAATCTGAAGCTTTCTTT.